This T cell receptor beta chain derives from a study of T cell changes during pregnancy in multiple sclerosis. CDR3 size: 12 residues. With 5 bases removed from V and 9 bases from J, the gap between germline ends came to 13 bases. The germline V gene has CDR1 SGHVS and CDR2 FQNEAQ. Repertoires were generated with immunoSEQ multiplex PCR, while TCRdb's copy carries only in-frame clones and drops some. The sample holds about 38,000 clones; under 95% are singletons and the top ten take more than 0.3%. This sequence was found in a female donor in good health, enrolled as a control in a pregnancy study. The chain recombines TRBV7-8 with TRBJ1-1; unclear D gene. Sequencing used CD4+ T cells from peripheral blood mononuclear cells, obtained in the third trimester of pregnancy. CDR3 region: CASSPRAGKAFF. CDR3 in DNA: TGTGCCAGCAGCCCACGTGCCGGGAAAGCTTTCTTT.